These 19 T cell receptor beta chains share one sample of origin, sequenced in a study of blood T cells in healthy people across ages. The second PCR ran about 6 to 11 cycles with a sample-barcoded 5' primer and J-beta primers. From the 5' RACE reads, TCRdb called clonotypes with MiXCR, one entry per CDR3 protein. The table lists some 1.5 million distinct CDR3 sequences, about 30% of them singletons. Sequences were obtained from blood. The receptors shown here come from a woman aged 25 to 39 in good health.

The CDR3 DNA follows: TGTGCCAGCAGCGCCTTACAGGGGAACACTGAAGCTTTCTTT. This gives the protein CASSALQGNTEAFF. The rearrangement uses TRBV9 and TRBJ1-1; TRBD1 is a possible D gene (6 bases). Germline V gene lookup returns CDR1 SGDLS and CDR2 YYNGEE. Between the trimmed V and J ends, which lost 3 bases and 1 base, there was a span of 10 bases. This CDR3 contains 14 residues.

The J gene is TRBJ2-7, the V gene TRBV29-1; D might be TRBD1 (6 bases). This CDR3 is 14 amino acids long. Between the trimmed V and J ends, which lost 7 bases and 3 bases, there was a span of 19 bases. In germline, CDR1 is SQVTM, CDR2 ANQGSEA. CDR3 loop: CSAIEQGTLYEQYF. The CDR3 nucleotides are TGCAGCGCTATAGAACAGGGAACGCTCTACGAGCAGTACTTC.

The rearrangement uses TRBV28 and TRBJ2-5, with no clear D. CDR1 is MDHEN, CDR2 SYDVKM, per germline. The CDR3 covers 12 residues. Deletions cut 11 bases from V and 2 bases from J, with 12 bases between. This CDR3 is CARRPPQETQYF. The CDR3 DNA follows: TGTGCCCGTCGCCCCCCGCAAGAGACCCAGTACTTC.

This clonotype was detected many times. The V call is TRBV9, the J call TRBJ2-7, with TRBD2 matching over 16 bases. V dropped 3 bases and J dropped 6; count of bases not matched to a gene: 3. Germline CDR1 reads SGDLS; CDR2 reads YYNGEE. This CDR3 has 15 residues. The CDR3 region has the DNA TGTGCCAGCAGCGCCGGGACTAGCGGGGGGGTCGAGCAGTACTTC. Its protein is CASSAGTSGGVEQYF.

Only a few counts were recorded for this clonotype. One end of the junction does not line up with germline, which may come from a read error. The chain has TRBV11-2 and TRBJ2-4; D is undetermined. TRBJ2-7 matches the DNA end more closely, so the J call is doubtful. This CDR3 has 12 residues. Germline V gives CDR1 SGHAT, CDR2 FQNNGV. This chain's CDR3 is CASTLQSYEQYF. CDR3 coding DNA: TGTGCCAGCACCTTACAGAGCTACGAGCAGTACTTC.

This clonotype was counted a few times. A much bigger clone sits one base away, suggesting this may be a read error. This chain links TRBV29-1 with TRBJ2-4; D is uncertain. There are 15 residues in the CDR3. From germline, CDR1 is SQVTM and CDR2 ANQGSEA. The V end was cut by 3 bases, the J end by 0 bases, with 12 bases between. CDR3 in amino acids: CSVEIQQLAKNIQYF. For the CDR3, the DNA is TGCAGCGTTGAGATCCAACAGCTAGCCAAAAACATTCAGTACTTC.

In its sample, this clonotype was seen a few times. The rearrangement links TRBV7-2 to TRBJ2-1; no firm D call. Trimming shortened V by 2 bases and J by 5 bases, and 10 bases separated the two germline ends. This CDR3 region has 14 residues. Germline values: CDR1 SGHTA, CDR2 FQGNSA. The CDR3 DNA reads as TGTGCCAGCAGCTTATGGCGGTTCAACAATGAGCAGTTCTTC. It encodes CASSLWRFNNEQFF.

In its sample, this clonotype was seen many times. The chain employs TRBV12-5 and TRBJ2-1; 7 nucleotides align to TRBD1. Germline trimming cut 5 bases from V and 8 bases from J; bases unmatched to any gene: 9. The length of the CDR3 is 14 residues. CDR1 LGHNT and CDR2 FRNRAP come from the germline V gene. The CDR3 is CASGTGVVIYEQFF. In DNA form, the CDR3 reads TGTGCTAGTGGTACAGGGGTGGTAATCTATGAGCAGTTCTTC.

This clonotype appeared a few times. The rearrangement links TRBV24-1 to TRBJ2-1, with D possibly being TRBD1 or TRBD2 (6 bases each). In germline, CDR1 is KGHDR, CDR2 SFDVKD. This CDR3 contains 14 residues. Trimming took off 3 bases at V and 8 bases at J, with 13 bases between the two ends. In nucleotides, the CDR3 is TGTGCCACCAGTGATAGGGGGGATGTCTATGAGCAGTTCTTC. Translation: CATSDRGDVYEQFF.

The V gene is TRBV7-2, the J gene TRBJ2-5; D remains unclear. The CDR3 length is 17 residues. Trimming removed 1 base from V and 1 base from J, with 16 bases in between. Germline lookup yields CDR1 SGHTA and CDR2 FQGNSA. The CDR3 DNA reads as TGTGCCAGCAGCTTAGGACCGGGTCCAGGCTCCCAAGAGACCCAGTACTTC. This encodes CASSLGPGPGSQETQYF.

This clonotype was seen at least ten times. The rearrangement uses TRBV20-1 and TRBJ2-1; 10 nucleotides align to TRBD2. Germline CDR1 is DFQATT and CDR2 is SNEGSKA (reference sequence). The CDR3 consists of 16 residues. V shed 5 bases and J 8 bases; nucleotides not matched to a gene: 15. In DNA, the CDR3 is TGCAGTGCTCCCTCCCGGCTAGCGGGAGTTGGTGATGAGCAGTTCTTC. It yields the protein CSAPSRLAGVGDEQFF.

The sample holds a few counts of this clonotype. The rearrangement uses TRBV5-1 and TRBJ2-1, with D perhaps TRBD1 (6 bases). V was trimmed by 2 bases and J by 0 bases, leaving 12 bases between them. This CDR3 has 16 amino acids. Germline assignment: CDR1 SGHRS and CDR2 YFSETQ. CDR3: CASSFQGPSSYNEQFF. The CDR3 DNA is TGCGCCAGCAGCTTTCAGGGGCCCTCCTCCTACAATGAGCAGTTCTTC.

Only a few counts were recorded for this clonotype. This sequence joins TRBV24-1 and TRBJ2-1; 12 nucleotides line up with TRBD2. Looked up from germline, CDR1 is KGHDR and CDR2 is SFDVKD. V lost 1 base and J lost 1; bases outside the gene matches: 4. The CDR3 is 18 residues long. CDR3 nucleotide sequence: TGTGCCACCAGTGATTTCCCTAGCGGGAGGGCATCCTACAATGAGCAGTTCTTC. Translation gives CATSDFPSGRASYNEQFF.

This clonotype was seen a handful of times. The chain uses TRBV5-1 and TRBJ2-7; 7 bases line up with TRBD1. This CDR3 comprises 13 residues. The germline V gene encodes CDR1 SGHRS and CDR2 YFSETQ. J was trimmed by 3 bases and V by 4 bases; bases with no gene match: 4. CDR3 sequence reads: CASSRGQLYEQYF. CDR3 coding DNA: TGCGCCAGCAGCCGGGGACAGCTCTACGAGCAGTACTTC.

V is TRBV6-5 and J is TRBJ1-5, with TRBD1 matching 8 bases. This CDR3 contains 15 residues. Germline lookup yields CDR1 MNHEY and CDR2 SVGAGI. Trimming took 1 base from V and 5 from J; bases not matched to a gene: 4. The CDR3 nucleotides are TGTGCCAGCAGTTACTGGGGGACAGGCGATCAGCCCCAGCATTTT. It yields the protein CASSYWGTGDQPQHF.

V is TRBV7-9 and J is TRBJ2-7; D is unclear. Germline V gene lookup returns CDR1 SEHNR and CDR2 FQNEAQ (reference sequence). V was clipped by 5 bases and J by 7 bases, with 15 bases between them. The CDR3 runs to 13 residues. The CDR3 spells CASSIGTGPEQYF. CDR3 bases: TGTGCCAGCAGCATAGGTACGGGCCCTGAGCAGTACTTC. Complete variable domain (other parts from reference TRBV7-9 and TRBJ2-7): DTGVSQNPRHKITKRGQNVTFRCDPISEHNRLYWYRQTLGQGPEFLTYFQNEAQLEKSRLLSDRFSAERPKGSFSTLEIQRTEQGDSAMYLCASSIGTGPEQYFGPGTRLTVT.

There are a few counts of this clonotype. This clone may be a read error of a much larger clone one base away. The rearrangement uses TRBV4-1 and TRBJ2-7; 9 bases are a match to TRBD1. Germline V gene lookup returns CDR1 MGHRA and CDR2 YSYEKL. The CDR3 is made up of 15 amino acids. The CDR3 sequence: CASSRGQGSSYERYF. For the CDR3, the DNA is TGCGCCAGCAGCCGTGGACAGGGGAGCTCCTACGAGCGGTACTTC.

This clonotype has a count of ten or more. This chain joins TRBV7-2 and TRBJ2-4; maybe TRBD2 (6 bases). Trimming took 1 base from V and 4 from J, leaving 11 bases between them. The CDR3 length is 15 residues. CDR1 and CDR2 (germline): SGHTA, FQGNSA. CDR3 bases: TGTGCCAGCAGCTTAGATAGCGGTTTGAAAAACATTCAGTACTTC. Its translation is CASSLDSGLKNIQYF.

The gene calls are TRBV28 and TRBJ2-5, with 11 bases aligning to TRBD2. The DNA end is more similar to TRBJ2-7, so the J call may be wrong. The CDR3 consists of 15 residues. Germline lookup yields CDR1 MDHEN and CDR2 SYDVKM. The DNA for the CDR3 is TGTGCCAGCAAGTTGTCTAGCGGGGGGCAAAGCGAGCAGTACTTC. It encodes CASKLSSGGQSEQYF.